This paragraph covers one T cell receptor (beta chain) sequence. The antigen remains unidentified. The sample is drawn from a study of response to subunit inactivated influenza vaccine. General study points: With each seasonal influenza vaccination, the authors suggested, few new T cells are recruited.

TCRdb fed the RT-PCR reads into MiXCR, producing one record per CDR3 protein. The repertoire holds hundreds of thousands of distinct CDR3 sequences, with 9.5% to 13% as singletons. In germline, CDR1 is KGHSH, CDR2 LQKENI. With V trimmed by 3 bases and J by 0 bases, 14 bases remained unmatched. This CDR3 spans 20 amino acids. This sequence joins TRBV18 and TRBJ2-6, with TRBD1 identical over 7 bases. Sequences were derived from PBMCs from blood, sampled about 40 days after vaccination. This TCR came from a man aged 50 or older who received an inactivated influenza vaccine. The CDR3 DNA reads as TGTGCCAGCTCACCTCGACAGGGCTTAAGCCAAACCTCTGGGGCCAACGTCCTGACTTTC. Translated, it gives CASSPRQGLSQTSGANVLTF. Complete variable domain (other parts from reference TRBV18 and TRBJ2-6): NAGVMQNPRHLVRRRGQEARLRCSPMKGHSHVYWYRQLPEEGLKFMVYLQKENIIDESGMPKERFSAEFPKEGPSILRIQQVVRGDSAAYFCASSPRQGLSQTSGANVLTFGAGSRLTVL.